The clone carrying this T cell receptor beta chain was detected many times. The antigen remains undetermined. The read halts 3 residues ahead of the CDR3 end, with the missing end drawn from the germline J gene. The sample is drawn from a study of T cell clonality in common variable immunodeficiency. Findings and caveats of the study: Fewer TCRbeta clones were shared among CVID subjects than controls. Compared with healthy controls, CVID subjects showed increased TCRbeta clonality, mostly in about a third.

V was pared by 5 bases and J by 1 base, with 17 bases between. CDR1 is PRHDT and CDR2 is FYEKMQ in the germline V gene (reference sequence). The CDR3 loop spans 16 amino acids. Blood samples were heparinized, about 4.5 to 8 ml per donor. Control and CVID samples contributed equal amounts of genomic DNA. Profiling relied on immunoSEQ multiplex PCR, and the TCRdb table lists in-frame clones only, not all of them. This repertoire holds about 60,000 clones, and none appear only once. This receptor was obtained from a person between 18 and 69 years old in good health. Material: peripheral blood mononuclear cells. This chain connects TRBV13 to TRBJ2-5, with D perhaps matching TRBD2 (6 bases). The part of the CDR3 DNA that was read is TGTGCCAGCAGCCCCAGGAGGGTAGGAGCCCAAGAGACC. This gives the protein CASSPRRVGAQET. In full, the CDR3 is CASSPRRVGAQETQYF.